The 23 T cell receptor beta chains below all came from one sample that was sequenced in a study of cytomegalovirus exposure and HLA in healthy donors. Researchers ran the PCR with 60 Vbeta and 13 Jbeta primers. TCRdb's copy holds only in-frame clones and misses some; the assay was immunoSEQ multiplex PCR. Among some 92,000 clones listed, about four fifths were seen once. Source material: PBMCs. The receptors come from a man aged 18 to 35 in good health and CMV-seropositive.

CDR3 residues: CASSLAPGGYNEQFF. In DNA, the CDR3 is TGTGCCAGCAGCTTGGCGCCAGGGGGCTACAATGAGCAGTTCTTC. The chain links TRBV7-7 to TRBJ2-1, with 7 nucleotides matching TRBD1. This CDR3 contains 15 residues. The germline gives CDR1 SSHAT, CDR2 FNYEAQ (reference sequence). With V trimmed by 3 bases and J by 3 bases, 5 bases remained unmatched.

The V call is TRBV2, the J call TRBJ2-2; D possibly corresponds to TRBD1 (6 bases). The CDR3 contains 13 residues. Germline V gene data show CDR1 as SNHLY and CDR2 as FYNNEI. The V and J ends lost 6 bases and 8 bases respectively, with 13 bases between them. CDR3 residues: CASSQNRAGELFF. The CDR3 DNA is TGTGCCAGCAGCCAAAACAGGGCTGGGGAGCTGTTTTTT.

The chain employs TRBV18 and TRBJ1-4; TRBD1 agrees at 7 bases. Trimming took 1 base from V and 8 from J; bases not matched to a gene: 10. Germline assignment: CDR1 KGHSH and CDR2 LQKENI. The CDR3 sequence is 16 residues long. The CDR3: CASSPQGARKAEKLFF. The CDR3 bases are TGTGCCAGCTCACCACAGGGGGCACGTAAGGCAGAAAAACTGTTTTTT.

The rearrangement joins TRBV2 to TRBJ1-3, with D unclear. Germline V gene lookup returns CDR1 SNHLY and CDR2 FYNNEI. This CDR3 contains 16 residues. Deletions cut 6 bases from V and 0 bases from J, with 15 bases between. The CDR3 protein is CASSREEYISGNTIYF. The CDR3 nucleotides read TGTGCCAGCAGCCGGGAAGAATACATCTCTGGAAACACCATATATTTT.

The CDR3 DNA sequence: TGTGCCAGCAGCTTAGGTAGCTCCTACGAGCAGTACTTC. Encoded protein: CASSLGSSYEQYF. V gene TRBV11-3 combines with J gene TRBJ2-7; D remains ambiguous. The CDR3 is made up of 13 amino acids. The V gene's germline CDR1 is SGHNT and CDR2 YENEEA. Trimming left V 1 base short and J 0 bases short, with 4 bases between.

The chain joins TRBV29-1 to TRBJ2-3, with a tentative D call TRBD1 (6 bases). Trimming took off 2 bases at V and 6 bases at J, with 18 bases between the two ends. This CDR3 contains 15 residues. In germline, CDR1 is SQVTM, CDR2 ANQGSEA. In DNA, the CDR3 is TGCAGCGTTGAATTCCGGGACAAGATGACCGATACGCAGTATTTT. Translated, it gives CSVEFRDKMTDTQYF.

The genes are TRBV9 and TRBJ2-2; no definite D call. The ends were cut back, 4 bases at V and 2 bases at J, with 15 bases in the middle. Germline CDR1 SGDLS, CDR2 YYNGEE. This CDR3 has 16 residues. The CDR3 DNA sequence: TGTGCCAGCAGCAGGCAGGATTTAGGTAACACCGGGGAGCTGTTTTTT. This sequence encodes CASSRQDLGNTGELFF. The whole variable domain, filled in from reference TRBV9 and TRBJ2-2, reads DSGVTQTPKHLITATGQRVTLRCSPRSGDLSVYWYQQSLDQGLQFLIQYYNGEERAKGNILERFSAQQFPDLHSELNLSSLELGDSALYFCASSRQDLGNTGELFFGEGSRLTVL.

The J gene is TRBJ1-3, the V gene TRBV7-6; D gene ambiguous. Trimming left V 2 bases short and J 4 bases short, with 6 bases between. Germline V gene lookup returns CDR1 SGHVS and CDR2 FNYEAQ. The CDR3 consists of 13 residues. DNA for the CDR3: TGTGCCAGCAGCTTAACCGAGGGAAACACCATATATTTT. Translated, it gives CASSLTEGNTIYF. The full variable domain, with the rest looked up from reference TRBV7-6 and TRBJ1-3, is GAGVSQSPRYKVTKRGQDVALRCDPISGHVSLYWYRQALGQGPEFLTYFNYEAQQDKSGLPNDRFSAERPEGSISTLTIQRTEQRDSAMYRCASSLTEGNTIYFGEGSWLTVV.

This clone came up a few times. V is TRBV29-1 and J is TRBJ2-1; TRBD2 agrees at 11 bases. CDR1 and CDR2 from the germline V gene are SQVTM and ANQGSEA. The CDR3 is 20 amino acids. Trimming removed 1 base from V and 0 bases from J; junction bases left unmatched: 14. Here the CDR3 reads CSVEGLAGGKTTSSYNEQFF. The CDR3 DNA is TGCAGCGTTGAAGGGCTAGCGGGGGGTAAAACTACGAGCTCCTACAATGAGCAGTTCTTC.

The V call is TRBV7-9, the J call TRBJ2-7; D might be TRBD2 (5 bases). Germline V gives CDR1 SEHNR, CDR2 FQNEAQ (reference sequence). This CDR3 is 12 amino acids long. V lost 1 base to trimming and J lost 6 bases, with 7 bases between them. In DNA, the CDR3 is TGTGCCAGCAGCTTAGGGGAGCTCGAGCAGTACTTC. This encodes CASSLGELEQYF.

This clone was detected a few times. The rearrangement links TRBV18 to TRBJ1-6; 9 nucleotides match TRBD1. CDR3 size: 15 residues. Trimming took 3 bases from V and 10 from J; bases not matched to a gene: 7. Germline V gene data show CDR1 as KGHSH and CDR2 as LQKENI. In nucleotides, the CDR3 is TGTGCCAGCTCACCCGACAGGGGGGGTGGGTCACCCCTCCACTTT. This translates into CASSPDRGGGSPLHF.

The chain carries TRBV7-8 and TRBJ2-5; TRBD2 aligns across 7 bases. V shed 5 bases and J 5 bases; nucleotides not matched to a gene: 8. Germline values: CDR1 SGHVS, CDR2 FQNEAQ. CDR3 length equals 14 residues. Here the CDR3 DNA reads TGTGCCAGCAGCCCTCGGAGGCGGGGGGAGACCCAGTACTTC. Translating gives CASSPRRRGETQYF.

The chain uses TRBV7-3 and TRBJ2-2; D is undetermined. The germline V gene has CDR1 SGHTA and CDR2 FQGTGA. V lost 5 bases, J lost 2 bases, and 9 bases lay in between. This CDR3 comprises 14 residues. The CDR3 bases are TGTGCCAGCAGCCAGACAAGAAACACCGGGGAGCTGTTTTTT. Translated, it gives CASSQTRNTGELFF.

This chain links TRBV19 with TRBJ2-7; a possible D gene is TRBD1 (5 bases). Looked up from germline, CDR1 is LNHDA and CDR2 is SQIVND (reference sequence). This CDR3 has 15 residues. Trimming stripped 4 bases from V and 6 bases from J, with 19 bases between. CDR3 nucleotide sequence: TGTGCCAGTAGTAGTAAGCAGGGCGCGGCCGTCGAGCAGTACTTC. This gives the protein CASSSKQGAAVEQYF.

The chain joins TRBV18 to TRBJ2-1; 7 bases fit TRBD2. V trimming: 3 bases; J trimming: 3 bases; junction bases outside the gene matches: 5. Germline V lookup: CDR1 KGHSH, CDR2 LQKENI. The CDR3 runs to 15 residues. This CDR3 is CASSPQRGGYNEQFF. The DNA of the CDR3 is TGTGCCAGCTCACCTCAGCGGGGAGGCTACAATGAGCAGTTCTTC. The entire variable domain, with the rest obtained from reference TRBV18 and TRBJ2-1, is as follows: NAGVMQNPRHLVRRRGQEARLRCSPMKGHSHVYWYRQLPEEGLKFMVYLQKENIIDESGMPKERFSAEFPKEGPSILRIQQVVRGDSAAYFCASSPQRGGYNEQFFGPGTRLTVL.

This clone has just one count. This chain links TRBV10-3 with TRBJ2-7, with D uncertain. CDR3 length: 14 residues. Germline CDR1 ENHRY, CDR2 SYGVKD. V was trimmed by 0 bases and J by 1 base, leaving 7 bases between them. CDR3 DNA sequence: TGTGCCATCAGTGAGTCGCTAAGTTCCTACGAGCAGTACTTC. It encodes CAISESLSSYEQYF.

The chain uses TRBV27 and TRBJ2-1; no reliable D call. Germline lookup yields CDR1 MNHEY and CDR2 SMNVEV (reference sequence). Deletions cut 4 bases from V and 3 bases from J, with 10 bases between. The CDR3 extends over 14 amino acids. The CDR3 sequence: CASSYDPGYNEQFF. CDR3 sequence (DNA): TGTGCCAGCAGTTACGATCCGGGCTACAATGAGCAGTTCTTC.

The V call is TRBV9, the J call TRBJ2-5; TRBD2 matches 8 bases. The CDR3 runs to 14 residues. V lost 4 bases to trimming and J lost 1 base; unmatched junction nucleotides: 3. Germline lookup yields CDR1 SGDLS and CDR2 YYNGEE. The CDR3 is CASSLRGGQETQYF. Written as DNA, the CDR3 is TGTGCCAGCAGCTTACGGGGGGGCCAAGAGACCCAGTACTTC.

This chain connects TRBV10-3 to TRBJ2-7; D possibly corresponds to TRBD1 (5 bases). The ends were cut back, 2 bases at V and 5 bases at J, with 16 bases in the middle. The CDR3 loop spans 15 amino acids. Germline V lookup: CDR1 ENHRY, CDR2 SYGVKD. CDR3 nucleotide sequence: TGTGCCATCAGTGAGGGCAGCCGCCGACAGAACGAGCAGTACTTC. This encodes CAISEGSRRQNEQYF.

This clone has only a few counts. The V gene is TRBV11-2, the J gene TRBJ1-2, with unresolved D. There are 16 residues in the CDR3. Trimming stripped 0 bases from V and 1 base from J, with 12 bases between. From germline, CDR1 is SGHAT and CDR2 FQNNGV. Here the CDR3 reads CASSLDIARHNYGYTF. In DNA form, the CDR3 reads TGTGCCAGCAGCTTAGATATAGCGCGACATAACTATGGCTACACCTTC.

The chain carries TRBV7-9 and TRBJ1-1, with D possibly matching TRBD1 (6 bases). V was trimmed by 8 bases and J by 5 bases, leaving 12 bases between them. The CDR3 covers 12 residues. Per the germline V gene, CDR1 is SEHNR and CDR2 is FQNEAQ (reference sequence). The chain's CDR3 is CASEGVRTEAFF. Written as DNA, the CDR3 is TGTGCCAGCGAGGGGGTGCGGACTGAAGCTTTCTTT.

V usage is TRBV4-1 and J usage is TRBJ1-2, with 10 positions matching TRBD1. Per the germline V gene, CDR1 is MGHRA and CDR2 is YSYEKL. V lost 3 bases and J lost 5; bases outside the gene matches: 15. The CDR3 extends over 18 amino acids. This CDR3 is CASSQTYGQGGTLYGYTF. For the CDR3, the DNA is TGCGCCAGCAGCCAGACTTACGGACAGGGGGGGACTCTATATGGCTACACCTTC.

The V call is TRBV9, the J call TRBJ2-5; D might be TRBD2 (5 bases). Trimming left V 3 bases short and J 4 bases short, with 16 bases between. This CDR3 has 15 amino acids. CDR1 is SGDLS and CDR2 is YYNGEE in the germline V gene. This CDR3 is CASSERASRVETQYF. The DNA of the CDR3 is TGTGCCAGCAGCGAGAGGGCCAGTAGGGTAGAGACCCAGTACTTC.